Given below is one T cell receptor beta chain in context. At one of its ends the junction is not consistent with the germline gene, which may arise from a read error. Primers for the PCR totalled 60 Vbeta and 13 Jbeta. Data came from immunoSEQ multiplex PCR; TCRdb stores just in-frame clones and leaves some out. The sample consists of roughly 150,000 clones, more than 60% of them appearing once. This entry is derived from a study of cytomegalovirus exposure and HLA in healthy donors. CDR3 length equals 12 residues. The germline V gene has CDR1 SQVTM and CDR2 ANQGSEA. This receptor was obtained from a man aged 18 to 29 in good health and CMV-seropositive. The chain is built from TRBV29-1 and TRBJ1-2; TRBD1 agrees at 10 bases. Sequenced sample: PBMCs. The CDR3 here is CSVEGTGGGYPF. CDR3 coding DNA: TGCAGCGTTGAAGGGACAGGGGGTGGCTACCCCTTC.